The TCR beta chain described here comes from a study of T cell responses to AZD1222 COVID-19 vaccine. Overall study findings and caveats: After the peak T cell response, and only then, were repertoires sampled.

Libraries were prepared by immunoSEQ multiplex PCR; TCRdb keeps only in-frame clonotypes and omits some of them. The data contain 100,000 or so clones, about 85% of them singletons. The CDR3 length is 17 residues. V was pared by 0 bases and J by 0 bases, with 11 bases between. Germline lookup yields CDR1 SGHAT and CDR2 FQNNGV. As concerns this clone: The target antigen is unknown.

This clonotype was sampled from an adult in good health. V gene TRBV11-2 combines with J gene TRBJ2-2; no reliable D call. The material was peripheral blood, obtained on day 0 of AZD1222 vaccination. As DNA, the CDR3 is TGTGCCAGCAGCTTAGAGGTGACCGGGCCGAACACCGGGGAGCTGTTTTTT. Translation: CASSLEVTGPNTGELFF.